This T cell receptor beta chain stems from a study of blood T cells in healthy people across ages. General study points: Older age coincided with a roughly linear decline in TCR beta diversity per million T cells.

Note on this clonotype: The antigen remains unidentified.

V trimming: 2 bases; J trimming: 4 bases; junction bases outside the gene matches: 5. The germline V gene has CDR1 LGHDT and CDR2 YNNKEL (reference sequence). CDR3 size: 16 residues. Through a sample-barcoded 5' primer and a J-beta primer mix, a second PCR was run for roughly 6 to 11 cycles. One entry per CDR3 protein results from TCRdb running MiXCR on the 5' RACE reads. The table shows more than 1.4 million distinct CDR3 sequences, with roughly 45% occurring only once. The clonotype originates from a woman under 30 in good health. This rearrangement joins TRBV3-1 to TRBJ2-1, with TRBD2 matching over 10 bases. The sample taken for sequencing was blood. The CDR3 loop reads CASSQSAGGFYNEQFF. In DNA, the CDR3 is TGTGCCAGCAGCCAATCAGCGGGAGGGTTTTACAATGAGCAGTTCTTC.